These 2 T cell receptor beta chains were sequenced from one sample in a study of spatial heterogeneity in lung cancer. TCRdb reprocessed the 5' RACE reads via MiXCR and lists one record per CDR3 protein. The table records tens of thousands of distinct CDR3 sequences, 6.5% to 8.5% of them present only once. Specified time point: sample taken at primary tumor resection. The sequenced sample was PBMCs, obtained at surgery. These receptors originate from a male donor with early-stage non-small cell lung cancer.

There are many counts of this clonotype. The J gene is TRBJ2-1, the V gene TRBV25-1, with D hard to call. V was clipped by 3 bases and J by 2 bases, with 14 bases between them. The germline V gene encodes CDR1 MGHDK and CDR2 SYGVNS. This CDR3 is 16 amino acids long. The CDR3 DNA sequence: TGTGCCAGCAGTGAGGTCGGTCTCCCGCCCTACAATGAGCAGTTCTTC. Amino acids: CASSEVGLPPYNEQFF.

This clonotype occurred many times. The chain is built from TRBV20-1 and TRBJ1-2; maybe TRBD1 (6 bases). The CDR3 spans 13 residues. V lost 3 bases, J lost 4 bases, and 12 bases lay in between. Per germline, CDR1 DFQATT and CDR2 SNEGSKA (reference sequence). CDR3 in amino acids: CSARQGSGYGYTF. The DNA for the CDR3 is TGCAGTGCTAGGCAGGGGTCAGGCTATGGCTACACCTTC.